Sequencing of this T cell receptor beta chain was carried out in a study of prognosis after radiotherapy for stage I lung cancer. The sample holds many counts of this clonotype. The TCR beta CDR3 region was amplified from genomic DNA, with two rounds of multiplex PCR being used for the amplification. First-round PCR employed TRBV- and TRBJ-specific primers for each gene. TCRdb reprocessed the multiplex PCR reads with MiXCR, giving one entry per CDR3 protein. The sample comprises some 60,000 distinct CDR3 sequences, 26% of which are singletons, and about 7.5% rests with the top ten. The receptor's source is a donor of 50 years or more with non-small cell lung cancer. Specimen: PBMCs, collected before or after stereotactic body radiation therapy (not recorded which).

For the CDR3, the DNA is TGTGCCAGCAGGGGCCGACTTGGTAATACTGGGGCCAACGTCCTGACTTTC. Residues: CASRGRLGNTGANVLTF. This chain connects TRBV2 to TRBJ2-6; D call uncertain. Germline V gene lookup returns CDR1 SNHLY and CDR2 FYNNEI. The length of the CDR3 is 17 residues. Trimming took 6 bases from V and 2 from J, leaving 17 bases between them.